This T cell receptor beta chain comes out of a study of blood T cells in healthy people across ages. Study details: Capture via template switching afforded approximately one barcoded beta molecule per two T cells.

The CDR3 runs 16 residues. The ends were cut back, 6 bases at V and 0 bases at J, with 15 bases in the middle. Germline CDR1 is MNHEY and CDR2 is SVGAGI. PCR was performed a second time for roughly 7 to 11 cycles using a sample-barcoded 5' primer and a J-beta primer mix. CDR3-containing paired-end reads numbering at least 2.5 million came from each sample. TCRdb reanalysed the 5' RACE reads using MiXCR and keeps one entry per CDR3 protein. Among roughly 500,000 distinct CDR3 sequences listed, 25% to 30% were seen once. The sequence was obtained from a woman aged 65 to 85 in good health. The rearrangement uses TRBV6-5 and TRBJ2-1; TRBD2 is a possible D gene (7 bases). The specimen sequenced was blood. For the CDR3, the DNA is TGTGCCAGCAGCTATGGGGAGGGGGGCTCCTACAATGAGCAGTTCTTC. This sequence encodes CASSYGEGGSYNEQFF.